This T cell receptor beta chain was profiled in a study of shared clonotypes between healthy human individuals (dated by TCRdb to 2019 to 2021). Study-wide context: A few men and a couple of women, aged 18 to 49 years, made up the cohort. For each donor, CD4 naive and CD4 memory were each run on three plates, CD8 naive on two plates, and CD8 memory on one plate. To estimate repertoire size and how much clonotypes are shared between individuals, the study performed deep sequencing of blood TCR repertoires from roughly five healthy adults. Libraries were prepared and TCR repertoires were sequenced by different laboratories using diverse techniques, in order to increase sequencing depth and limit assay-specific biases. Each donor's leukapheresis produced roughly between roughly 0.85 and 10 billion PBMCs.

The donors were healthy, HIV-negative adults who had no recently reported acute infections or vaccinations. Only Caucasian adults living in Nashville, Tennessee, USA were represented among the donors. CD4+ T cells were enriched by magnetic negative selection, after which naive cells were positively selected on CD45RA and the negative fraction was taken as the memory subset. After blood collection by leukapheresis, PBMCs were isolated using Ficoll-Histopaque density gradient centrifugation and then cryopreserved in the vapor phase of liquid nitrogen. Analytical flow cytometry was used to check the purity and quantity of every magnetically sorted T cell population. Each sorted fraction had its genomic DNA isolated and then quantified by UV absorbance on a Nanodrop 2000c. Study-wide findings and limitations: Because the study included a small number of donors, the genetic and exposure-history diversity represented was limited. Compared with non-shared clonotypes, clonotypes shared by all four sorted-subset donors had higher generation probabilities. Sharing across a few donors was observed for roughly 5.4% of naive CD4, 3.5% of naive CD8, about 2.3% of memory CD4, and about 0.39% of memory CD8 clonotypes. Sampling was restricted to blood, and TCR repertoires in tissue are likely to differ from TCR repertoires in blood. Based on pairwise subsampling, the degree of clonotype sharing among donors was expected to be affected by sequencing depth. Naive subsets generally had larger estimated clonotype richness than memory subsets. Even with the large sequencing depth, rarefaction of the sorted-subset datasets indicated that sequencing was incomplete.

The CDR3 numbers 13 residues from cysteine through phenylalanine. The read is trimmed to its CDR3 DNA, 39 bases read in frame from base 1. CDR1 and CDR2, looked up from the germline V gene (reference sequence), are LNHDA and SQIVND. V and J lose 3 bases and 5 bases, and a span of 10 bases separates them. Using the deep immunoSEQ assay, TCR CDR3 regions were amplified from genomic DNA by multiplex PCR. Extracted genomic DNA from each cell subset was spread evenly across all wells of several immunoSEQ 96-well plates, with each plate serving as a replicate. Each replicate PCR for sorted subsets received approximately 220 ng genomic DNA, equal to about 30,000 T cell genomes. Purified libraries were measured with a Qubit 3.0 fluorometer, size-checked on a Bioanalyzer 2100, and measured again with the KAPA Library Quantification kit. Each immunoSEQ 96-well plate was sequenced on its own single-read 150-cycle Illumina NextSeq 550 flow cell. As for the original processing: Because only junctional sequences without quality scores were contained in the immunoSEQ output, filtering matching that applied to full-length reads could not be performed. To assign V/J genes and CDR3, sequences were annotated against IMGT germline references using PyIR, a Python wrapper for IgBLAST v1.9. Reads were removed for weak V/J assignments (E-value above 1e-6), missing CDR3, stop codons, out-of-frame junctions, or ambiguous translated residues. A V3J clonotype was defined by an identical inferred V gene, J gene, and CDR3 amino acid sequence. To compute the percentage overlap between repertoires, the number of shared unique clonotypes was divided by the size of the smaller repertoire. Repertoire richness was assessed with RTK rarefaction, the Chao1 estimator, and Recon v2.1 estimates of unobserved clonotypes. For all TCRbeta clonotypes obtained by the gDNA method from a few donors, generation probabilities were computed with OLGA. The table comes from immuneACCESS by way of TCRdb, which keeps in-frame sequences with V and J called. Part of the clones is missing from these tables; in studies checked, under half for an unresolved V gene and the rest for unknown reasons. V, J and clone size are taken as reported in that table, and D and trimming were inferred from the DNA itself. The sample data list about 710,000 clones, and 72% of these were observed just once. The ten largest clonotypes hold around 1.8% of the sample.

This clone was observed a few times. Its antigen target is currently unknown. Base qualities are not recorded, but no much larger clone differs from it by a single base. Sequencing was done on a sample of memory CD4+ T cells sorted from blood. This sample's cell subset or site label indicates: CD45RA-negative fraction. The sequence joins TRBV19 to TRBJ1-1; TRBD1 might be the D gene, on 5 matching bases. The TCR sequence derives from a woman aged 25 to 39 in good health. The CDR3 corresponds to CASSMGRGTEAFF. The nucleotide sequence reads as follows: TGTGCCAGTAGTATGGGGAGGGGAACTGAAGCTTTCTTT.